The subject of this entry is one T cell receptor (beta chain). The data derive from a study of blood T cell repertoires in COVID-19. Study as a whole: PBMCs, B-cell-depleted T cells, or T cells provided the cDNA or gDNA that made up the material.

The data were produced by immunoSEQ multiplex PCR, yet TCRdb's version contains in-frame clones alone and is incomplete. The data hold some 120,000 clones, with around four fifths observed a single time. Germline loops: CDR1 MDHEN, CDR2 SYDVKM. V shed 5 bases and J shed 2 bases, with 10 bases lying between them. This CDR3 is 14 amino acids long. The sequence derives from a human donor in a cohort sampled during active COVID-19. This chain joins TRBV28 and TRBJ1-3; weak D call: TRBD1 (6 bases). The sequenced material came from peripheral blood. CDR3 amino acids: CASSLNRAGNTIYF. The CDR3 DNA is TGTGCCAGCAGTCTAAACAGGGCTGGAAACACCATATATTTT.